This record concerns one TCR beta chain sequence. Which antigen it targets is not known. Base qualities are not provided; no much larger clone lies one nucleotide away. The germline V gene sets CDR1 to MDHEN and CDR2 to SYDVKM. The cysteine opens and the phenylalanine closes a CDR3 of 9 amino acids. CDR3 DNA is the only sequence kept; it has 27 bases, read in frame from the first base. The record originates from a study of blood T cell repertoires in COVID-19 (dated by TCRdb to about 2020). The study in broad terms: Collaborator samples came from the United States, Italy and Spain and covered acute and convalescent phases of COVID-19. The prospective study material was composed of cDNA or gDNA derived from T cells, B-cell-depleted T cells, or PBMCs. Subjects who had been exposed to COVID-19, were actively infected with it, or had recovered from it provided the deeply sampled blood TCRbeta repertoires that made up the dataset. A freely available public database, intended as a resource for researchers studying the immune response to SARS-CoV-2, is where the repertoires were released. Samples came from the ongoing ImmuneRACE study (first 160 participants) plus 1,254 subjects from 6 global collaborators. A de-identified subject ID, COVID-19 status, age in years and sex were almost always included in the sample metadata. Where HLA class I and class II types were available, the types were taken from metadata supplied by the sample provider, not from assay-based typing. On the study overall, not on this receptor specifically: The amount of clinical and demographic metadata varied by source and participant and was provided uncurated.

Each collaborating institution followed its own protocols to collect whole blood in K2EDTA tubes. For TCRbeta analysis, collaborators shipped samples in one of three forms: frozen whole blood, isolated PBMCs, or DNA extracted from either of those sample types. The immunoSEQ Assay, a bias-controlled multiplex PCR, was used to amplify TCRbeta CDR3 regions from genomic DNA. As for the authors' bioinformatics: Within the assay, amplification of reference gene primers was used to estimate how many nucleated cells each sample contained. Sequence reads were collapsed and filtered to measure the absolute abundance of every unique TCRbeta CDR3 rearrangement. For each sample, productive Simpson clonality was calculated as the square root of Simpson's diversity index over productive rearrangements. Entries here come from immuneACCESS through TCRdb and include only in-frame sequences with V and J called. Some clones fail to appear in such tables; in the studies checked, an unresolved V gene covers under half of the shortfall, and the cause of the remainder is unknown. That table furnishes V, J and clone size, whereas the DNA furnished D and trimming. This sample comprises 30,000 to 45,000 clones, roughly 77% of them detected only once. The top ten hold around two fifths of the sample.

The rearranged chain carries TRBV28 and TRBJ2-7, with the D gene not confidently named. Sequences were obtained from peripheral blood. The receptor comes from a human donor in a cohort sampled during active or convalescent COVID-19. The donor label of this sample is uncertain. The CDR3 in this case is CRAQAEQYF. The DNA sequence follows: TGTAGAGCCCAAGCCGAGCAGTACTTC.